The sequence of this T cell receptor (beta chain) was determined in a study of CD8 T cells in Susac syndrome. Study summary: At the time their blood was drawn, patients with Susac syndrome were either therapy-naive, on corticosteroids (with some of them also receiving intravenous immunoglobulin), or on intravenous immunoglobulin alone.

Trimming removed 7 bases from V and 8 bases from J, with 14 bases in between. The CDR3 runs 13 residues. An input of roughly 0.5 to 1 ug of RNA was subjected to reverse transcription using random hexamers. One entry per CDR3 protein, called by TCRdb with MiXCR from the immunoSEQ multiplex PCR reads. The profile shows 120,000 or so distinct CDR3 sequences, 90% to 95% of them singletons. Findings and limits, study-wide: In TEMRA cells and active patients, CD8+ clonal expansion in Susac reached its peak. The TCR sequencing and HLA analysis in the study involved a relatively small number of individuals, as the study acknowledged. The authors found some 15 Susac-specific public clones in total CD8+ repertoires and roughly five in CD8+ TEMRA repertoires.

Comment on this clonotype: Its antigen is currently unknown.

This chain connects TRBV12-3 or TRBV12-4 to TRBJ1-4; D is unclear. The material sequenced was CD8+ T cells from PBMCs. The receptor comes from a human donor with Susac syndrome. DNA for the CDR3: TGTGCCAGCACCACAACATCCCGGGAAAAACTGTTTTTT. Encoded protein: CASTTTSREKLFF.